The next 23 T cell receptor beta chains were all read from a single sample in a study of CD8+ T cells in alopecia areata. RNA extraction was followed by reverse transcription into cDNA, which acted as the sequencing template. Only in-frame clones appear in the TCRdb table, and some are missing; sequencing was by immunoSEQ multiplex PCR. The sample lists about 210,000 clones, under 60% occurring once. Treatment reported: oral pan-JAK inhibitor, 5-10 mg twice daily. Here the sequenced sample was CD4+ T cells sorted from blood, taken at week 4, from a patient treated with tofacitinib. The receptors come from a human donor with alopecia areata.

The chain joins TRBV5-4 to TRBJ1-4; D uncertain. Trimming took 0 bases from V and 4 from J, leaving 4 bases between them. This CDR3 is built from 13 residues. Germline CDR1 reads SGHNT; CDR2 reads YYREEE (reference sequence). The DNA of the CDR3 is TGTGCCAGCAGCTTGGCCCTTAATGAAAAACTGTTTTTT. It yields the protein CASSLALNEKLFF.

This chain connects TRBV29-1 to TRBJ1-3; D unresolved. The CDR3 length is 13 residues. V shed 5 bases and J shed 0 bases, with 8 bases lying between them. Looked up from germline, CDR1 is SQVTM and CDR2 is ANQGSEA. CDR3 bases: TGCAGCGTTAGTTGGAGCTCTGGAAACACCATATATTTT. Its translation is CSVSWSSGNTIYF.

This clone was seen only once. The chain recombines TRBV5-6 with TRBJ2-3, with D perhaps matching TRBD2 (5 bases). The V gene lost 3 bases and the J gene lost 3 bases, with 8 bases spanning the gap. The CDR3 runs to 13 residues. Germline CDR1 SGHDT, CDR2 YYEEEE. The chain's CDR3 is CASSSRGTDTQYF. CDR3 DNA sequence: TGTGCCAGCAGCTCCCGAGGGACAGATACGCAGTATTTT.

This chain joins TRBV29-1 and TRBJ2-3, with D uncertain. The CDR3 covers 16 residues. Germline assignment: CDR1 SQVTM and CDR2 ANQGSEA. V dropped 6 bases and J dropped 0 bases, with 19 bases sitting between them. CDR3 region: CSVTFTRSQSTDTQYF. The CDR3 DNA follows: TGCAGCGTGACCTTCACCCGGTCCCAAAGCACAGATACGCAGTATTTT.

This clone was detected only a few times. The chain employs TRBV4-3 and TRBJ1-4, with TRBD1 matching over 8 bases. Germline lookup yields CDR1 LGHNA and CDR2 YSLEER. CDR3 length: 16 amino acids. V shed 0 bases and J 7 bases; nucleotides not matched to a gene: 7. In DNA, the CDR3 is TGCGCCAGCAGCCAAGAGGGGGGGACAGGACCTGAAAAACTGTTTTTT. Translating it yields CASSQEGGTGPEKLFF.

This chain connects TRBV7-2 to TRBJ2-7; D remains unclear. Trimming left V 2 bases short and J 7 bases short, with 18 bases between. The length of the CDR3 is 15 residues. Germline V CDR1 and CDR2: SGHTA, FQGNSA. This CDR3 is CASSLSPARMGEQYF. Written as DNA, the CDR3 is TGTGCCAGCAGCTTAAGCCCAGCGCGGATGGGGGAGCAGTACTTC.

This clone was recorded a few times. The chain employs TRBV18 and TRBJ2-2, with D unclear. Germline V lookup: CDR1 KGHSH, CDR2 LQKENI. The CDR3 covers 15 residues. V lost 2 bases, J lost 4 bases, and 11 bases lay in between. CDR3 amino acids: CASSPEGPTTGELFF. CDR3 nucleotides: TGTGCCAGCTCACCAGAAGGCCCGACCACCGGGGAGCTGTTTTTT.

This rearrangement joins TRBV5-6 to TRBJ2-3, with 7 bases fitting TRBD2. The trim removed 2 bases at V and 5 bases at J, leaving 5 bases unmatched. CDR1 is SGHDT and CDR2 is YYEEEE in the germline V gene. CDR3 length equals 14 residues. For the CDR3, the DNA is TGTGCCAGCAGCTTACCGACTAGCCGAGATACGCAGTATTTT. Protein: CASSLPTSRDTQYF.

V and J are TRBV7-2 and TRBJ1-5; unclear D gene. Trimming removed 1 base at V and 7 bases at J, with 14 bases between. From germline, CDR1 is SGHTA and CDR2 FQGNSA. The CDR3 consists of 15 residues. Here the CDR3 reads CASSLVLGNGQPQHF. CDR3 DNA: TGTGCCAGCAGCTTAGTTTTAGGTAATGGGCAGCCCCAGCATTTT.

In its sample, this clone was seen a few times. CDR3 protein: CASSLGDRRLYNSPLHF. The CDR3 coding sequence is TGTGCCAGCAGCTTGGGGGACAGGCGCCTCTATAATTCACCCCTCCACTTT. This rearrangement joins TRBV5-6 to TRBJ1-6; 8 bases are a match to TRBD1. The junction had 5 bases not matched to a gene; V was cut back by 0 bases and J by 3 bases. The CDR3 is made up of 17 amino acids. Germline V lookup: CDR1 SGHDT, CDR2 YYEEEE.

The chain has TRBV30 and TRBJ2-1, with TRBD1 matching over 9 bases. Germline-derived CDR1 and CDR2 are GTSNPN and SVGIG (reference sequence). V was clipped by 0 bases and J by 7 bases; unmatched bases: 13. The CDR3 totals 17 residues. The CDR3 DNA sequence: TGTGCCTGGAGTGTAGTTAATTTAGGGACAGGGATAAATGAGCAGTTCTTC. It translates to CAWSVVNLGTGINEQFF.

This chain joins TRBV10-3 and TRBJ1-1; 7 positions agree with TRBD1. Per germline, CDR1 ENHRY and CDR2 SYGVKD. V was clipped by 4 bases and J by 5 bases; unmatched bases: 4. This CDR3 is 13 amino acids long. CDR3 coding DNA: TGTGCCATCAGTGTGGACAGGAGGACTGAAGCTTTCTTT. This sequence encodes CAISVDRRTEAFF.

The chain uses TRBV29-1 and TRBJ1-2; 9 nucleotides align to TRBD1. The CDR3 loop spans 16 amino acids. With 2 bases clipped from V and 4 bases from J, the junction kept 11 bases outside the gene matches. CDR1 and CDR2 (germline): SQVTM, ANQGSEA. CDR3 DNA: TGCAGCGTTGAACGAGGGGACAGGGAAGGTAGCTATGGCTACACCTTC. Amino acid sequence: CSVERGDREGSYGYTF.

A single count supports this clone. This chain connects TRBV5-6 to TRBJ2-1; tentatively, D is TRBD1 (5 bases). The CDR3 contains 17 residues. CDR1 and CDR2 from the germline V gene are SGHDT and YYEEEE. Trimming removed 7 bases at V and 1 base at J, with 21 bases between. CDR3 protein: CASSPPGPTVSYNEQFF. The DNA for the CDR3 is TGTGCCAGCTCACCTCCAGGGCCGACGGTATCCTACAATGAGCAGTTCTTC.

The V and J genes are TRBV29-1 and TRBJ1-2; perhaps TRBD1 as D (5 bases). The V gene's germline CDR1 is SQVTM and CDR2 ANQGSEA. The germline V and J ends were trimmed by 0 bases and 3 bases, with 11 bases remaining between them. The length of the CDR3 is 14 residues. CDR3 protein: CSVEDQGVYYGYTF. Written as DNA, the CDR3 is TGCAGCGTTGAAGATCAGGGAGTTTACTATGGCTACACCTTC.

The rearrangement joins TRBV7-9 to TRBJ2-1, with D maybe TRBD1 (5 bases). V lost 5 bases, J lost 7 bases, and 18 bases lay in between. CDR1 SEHNR and CDR2 FQNEAQ come from the germline V gene (reference sequence). There are 15 residues in the CDR3. The CDR3 bases are TGTGCCAGCAGCCGCGGTCTGGACACTTTTAATGAGCAGTTCTTC. Amino acids: CASSRGLDTFNEQFF.

The chain recombines TRBV11-2 with TRBJ2-5; 11 bases align to TRBD1. Per the germline V gene, CDR1 is SGHAT and CDR2 is FQNNGV. CDR3 length equals 14 residues. Germline trimming cut 4 bases from V and 3 bases from J; bases unmatched to any gene: 1. CDR3 amino acids: CASSWTGGEETQYF. As DNA, the CDR3 is TGTGCCAGCAGCTGGACAGGGGGCGAAGAGACCCAGTACTTC.

The rearrangement links TRBV14 to TRBJ1-6, with D tentatively TRBD1 (6 bases). This CDR3 spans 18 amino acids. Trimming took off 1 base at V and 0 bases at J, with 13 bases between the two ends. The V gene's germline CDR1 is SGHDN and CDR2 FVKESK. In DNA, the CDR3 is TGTGCCAGCAGCCAAGTGGTAGGGGGAAGCTCCTATAATTCACCCCTCCACTTT. Protein sequence: CASSQVVGGSSYNSPLHF.

The chain combines TRBV10-2 with TRBJ1-1; 9 bases are shared with TRBD1. The junction had 4 bases not matched to a gene; V was cut back by 3 bases and J by 5 bases. The CDR3 has 14 residues. Per germline, CDR1 WSHSY and CDR2 SAAADI. In nucleotides, the CDR3 is TGCGCCAGCAGTGAACAGGGGGCAAAGACTGAAGCTTTCTTT. Residues: CASSEQGAKTEAFF.

The V call is TRBV2, the J call TRBJ2-1; maybe TRBD1 (6 bases). Germline lookup yields CDR1 SNHLY and CDR2 FYNNEI. Trimming took off 8 bases at V and 4 bases at J, with 9 bases between the two ends. The CDR3 is made up of 12 amino acids. The CDR3 spells CASQGLYNEQFF. As DNA, the CDR3 is TGTGCCAGCCAGGGGTTGTACAATGAGCAGTTCTTC.

This clone occurred once. CDR3 nucleotide sequence: TGTGCCAGCATAGGGCAGGGGGCGCGAAAGACCCAGTACTTC. Residues: CASIGQGARKTQYF. The rearrangement uses TRBV2 and TRBJ2-5, with 8 bases that match TRBD1. Germline-derived CDR1 and CDR2 are SNHLY and FYNNEI. V shed 7 bases, J shed 6 bases, and the junction held 10 bases outside the gene matches. The CDR3 is made up of 14 amino acids.

The chain combines TRBV13 with TRBJ2-7; 7 positions match TRBD1. This CDR3 region has 14 residues. Germline assignment: CDR1 PRHDT and CDR2 FYEKMQ (reference sequence). The V segment lost 7 bases and the J segment 1 base; nucleotides outside the gene matches: 7. The DNA for the CDR3 is TGTGCCAGCAACGTCCAGGGGGAGTCCTACGAGCAGTACTTC. Translated: CASNVQGESYEQYF.

The chain uses TRBV27 and TRBJ2-7; D possibly matches TRBD1 or TRBD2 (5 bases each). Trimming shortened V by 4 bases and J by 2 bases, and 6 bases separated the two germline ends. The CDR3 covers 12 residues. The germline gives CDR1 MNHEY, CDR2 SMNVEV (reference sequence). CDR3 in DNA: TGTGCCAGCAGTTCGGGGCCCTACGAGCAGTACTTC. Amino acid sequence: CASSSGPYEQYF.